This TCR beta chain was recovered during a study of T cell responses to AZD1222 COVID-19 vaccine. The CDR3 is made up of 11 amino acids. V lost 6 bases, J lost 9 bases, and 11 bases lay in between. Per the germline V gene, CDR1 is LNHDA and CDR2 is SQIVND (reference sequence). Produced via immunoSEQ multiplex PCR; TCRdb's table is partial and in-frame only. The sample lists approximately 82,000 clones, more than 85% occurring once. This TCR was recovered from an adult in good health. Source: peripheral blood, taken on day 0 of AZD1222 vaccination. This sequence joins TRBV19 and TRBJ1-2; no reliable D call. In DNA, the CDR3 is TGTGCCAGTAGAGATGGGAGGAGCTACACCTTC. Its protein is CASRDGRSYTF.